This passage covers 15 T cell receptor beta chains from one sample sequenced in a study of sequential checkpoint blockade in melanoma. Treatment in this sample: randomized to nivolumab then ipilimumab (arm A) or the reverse (arm B). Repertoires were generated with immunoSEQ multiplex PCR, while TCRdb's copy carries only in-frame clones and drops some. Of roughly 5,400 clones listed, approximately 30% are singletons. Sequencing was performed on tumor tissue (inferred from file names), taken from a patient given nivolumab and ipilimumab in sequence. Receptor source: a human donor with melanoma.

This clone appeared a few times. The CDR3, as DNA: TGTGCCAGCAGCTTAACACAAGATAGCAATCAGCCCCAGCATTTT. It is translated as CASSLTQDSNQPQHF. The chain links TRBV11-3 to TRBJ1-5; no clear D gene. CDR3 length equals 15 residues. The V end was cut by 2 bases, the J end by 0 bases, with 8 bases between. Germline CDR1 reads SGHNT; CDR2 reads YENEEA.

Only a few counts were recorded for this clone. V and J are TRBV18 and TRBJ1-1; weak D call: TRBD1 (5 bases). The CDR3 is made up of 15 amino acids. Germline assignment: CDR1 KGHSH and CDR2 LQKENI. V was shortened by 3 bases and J by 0 bases, with 11 bases between the two germline ends. The CDR3 loop is CASSPRPGMNTEAFF. CDR3 DNA sequence: TGTGCCAGCTCACCGCGACCAGGGATGAACACTGAAGCTTTCTTT. The variable domain in full, with the rest retrieved from reference TRBV18 and TRBJ1-1, is NAGVMQNPRHLVRRRGQEARLRCSPMKGHSHVYWYRQLPEEGLKFMVYLQKENIIDESGMPKERFSAEFPKEGPSILRIQQVVRGDSAAYFCASSPRPGMNTEAFFGQGTRLTVV.

The rearrangement uses TRBV6-8 and TRBJ1-5; D remains unclear. The CDR3 spans 14 residues. V lost 0 bases, J lost 6 bases, and 9 bases lay in between. Germline V lookup: CDR1 MNHGY, CDR2 SAAAGT. The CDR3 spells CASSYSKGGQPQHF. CDR3 nucleotide sequence: TGTGCCAGCAGTTACTCGAAGGGCGGTCAGCCCCAGCATTTT.

The chain carries TRBV6-8 and TRBJ2-3; the D gene is possibly TRBD1 (5 bases). CDR3 length: 15 amino acids. The V end was cut by 2 bases, the J end by 0 bases, with 9 bases between. CDR1 is MNHGY, CDR2 SAAAGT, per germline. The CDR3 nucleotides read TGTGCCAGCAGTTACCCAGGGTCTAGCACAGATACGCAGTATTTT. The encoded protein is CASSYPGSSTDTQYF.

V is TRBV6-8 and J is TRBJ2-1, with 13 bases matching TRBD2. Germline CDR1 is MNHGY and CDR2 is SAAAGT. With 10 bases clipped from V and 5 bases from J, the junction kept 2 bases outside the gene matches. The CDR3 has 13 amino acids. CDR3 DNA: TGTGCCACAACTAGCGGGAGGGACAATGAGCAGTTCTTC. Its translation: CATTSGRDNEQFF.

This clone was counted a few times. The chain links TRBV12-5 to TRBJ2-3; no reliable D call. The CDR3 runs 16 residues. The V gene lost 1 base and the J gene lost 3 bases, with 14 bases spanning the gap. The germline V gene has CDR1 LGHNT and CDR2 FRNRAP. CDR3 sequence: CASGLGTSRITDTQYF. CDR3 in DNA: TGTGCTAGTGGTTTGGGGACCAGCAGAATAACAGATACGCAGTATTTT. Using reference TRBV12-5 and TRBJ2-3 for the parts outside the CDR3, the full variable domain is DARVTQTPRHKVTEMGQEVTMRCQPILGHNTVFWYRQTMMQGLELLAYFRNRAPLDDSGMPKDRFSAEMPDATLATLKIQPSEPRDSAVYFCASGLGTSRITDTQYFGPGTRLTVL.

This clone was counted a few times. This chain uses TRBV6-8 with TRBJ2-1; 15 positions match TRBD2. This CDR3 is built from 15 residues. Germline trimming cut 10 bases from V and 3 bases from J; bases unmatched to any gene: 4. CDR1 is MNHGY and CDR2 is SAAAGT in the germline V gene. The CDR3 loop is CAIRGLAGGYNEQFF. The DNA of the CDR3 is TGTGCCATCAGGGGACTAGCGGGGGGCTACAATGAGCAGTTCTTC.

The chain has TRBV9 and TRBJ2-7; 8 bases are shared with TRBD2. From germline, CDR1 is SGDLS and CDR2 YYNGEE. The CDR3 has 15 amino acids. V shed 4 bases, J shed 2 bases, and the junction held 8 bases outside the gene matches. For the CDR3, the DNA is TGTGCCAGCAGCCCCCGCGGGGGGCCAACCTACGAGCAGTACTTC. Residues: CASSPRGGPTYEQYF. The full variable domain, with the rest looked up from reference TRBV9 and TRBJ2-7, is DSGVTQTPKHLITATGQRVTLRCSPRSGDLSVYWYQQSLDQGLQFLIQYYNGEERAKGNILERFSAQQFPDLHSELNLSSLELGDSALYFCASSPRGGPTYEQYFGPGTRLTVT.

This clone was picked up a small number of times. The chain links TRBV15 to TRBJ1-4, with D tentatively TRBD1 (6 bases). Germline-derived CDR1 and CDR2 are LNHNV and YYDKDF (reference sequence). The V end lost 3 bases, the J end lost 7 bases, and 15 bases lay between the germline ends. CDR3 length: 15 residues. This CDR3 reads CATSRPGTMGEKLFF. For the CDR3, the DNA is TGTGCCACCAGCAGGCCCGGGACAATGGGTGAAAAACTGTTTTTT.

This clone was detected only a few times. The V call is TRBV28, the J call TRBJ1-4, with no clear D. The germline gives CDR1 MDHEN, CDR2 SYDVKM. The CDR3 loop spans 14 amino acids. Trimming pared 7 bases from V and 4 bases from J, leaving 13 bases between. For the CDR3, the DNA is TGTGCCAGCAAGAGCGGCGGCCTTAATGAAAAACTGTTTTTT. Protein: CASKSGGLNEKLFF.

The sample holds many counts of this clone. J is TRBJ1-2 and V is TRBV9, with D unresolved. The CDR3 is 14 residues long. V shed 7 bases and J shed 2 bases, with 15 bases lying between them. The germline CDR1 and CDR2 sequences are SGDLS and YYNGEE. The CDR3 here is CASVGPEVNYGYTF. Written as DNA, the CDR3 is TGTGCCAGCGTGGGCCCCGAAGTGAACTATGGCTACACCTTC.

V usage is TRBV19 and J usage is TRBJ2-7; D is tentatively TRBD1 or TRBD2 (6 bases each). Germline-derived CDR1 and CDR2 are LNHDA and SQIVND (reference sequence). V shed 3 bases and J shed 6 bases, with 15 bases lying between them. The CDR3 spans 14 residues. In nucleotides, the CDR3 is TGTGCCAGTAGTATCGGGGGCGACAAGGGCGAGCAGTACTTC. As protein: CASSIGGDKGEQYF.

J is TRBJ2-7 and V is TRBV7-5; the table calls TRBD1, which could not be checked here. TRBV7-5 is flagged as a pseudogene. The CDR3 is 17 residues long. Here the CDR3 DNA reads TGTGCCAGCAGCTCCTTTCTCGACAGGCGAAGCTCCTACGAGCAGTACTTC. This encodes CASSSFLDRRSSYEQYF.

This clone is categorized as medium-sized (0.01 to 0.1%). CDR3 nucleotides: TGTGCCAGCAATCGACTAGCGGGAGTGATGAACACCGGGGAGCTGTTTTTT. Translated: CASNRLAGVMNTGELFF. The genes are TRBV6-8 and TRBJ2-2, with TRBD2 matching over 12 bases. V lost 7 bases, J lost 1 base, and 7 bases stayed unmatched. The CDR3 consists of 17 residues. CDR1 MNHGY and CDR2 SAAAGT come from the germline V gene.

This clone has more than one count but fewer than ten. This chain links TRBV11-3 with TRBJ2-7; a weak D match, TRBD2 (5 bases). The CDR3 loop spans 19 amino acids. Trimming cost V 5 bases and J 3 bases, with 29 bases left between them. In germline, CDR1 is SGHNT, CDR2 YENEEA. DNA for the CDR3: TGTGCCAGCAGCCCCTTAACGGGCGTAGCCGACTACGGGCGCTACGAGCAGTACTTC. Translation: CASSPLTGVADYGRYEQYF.